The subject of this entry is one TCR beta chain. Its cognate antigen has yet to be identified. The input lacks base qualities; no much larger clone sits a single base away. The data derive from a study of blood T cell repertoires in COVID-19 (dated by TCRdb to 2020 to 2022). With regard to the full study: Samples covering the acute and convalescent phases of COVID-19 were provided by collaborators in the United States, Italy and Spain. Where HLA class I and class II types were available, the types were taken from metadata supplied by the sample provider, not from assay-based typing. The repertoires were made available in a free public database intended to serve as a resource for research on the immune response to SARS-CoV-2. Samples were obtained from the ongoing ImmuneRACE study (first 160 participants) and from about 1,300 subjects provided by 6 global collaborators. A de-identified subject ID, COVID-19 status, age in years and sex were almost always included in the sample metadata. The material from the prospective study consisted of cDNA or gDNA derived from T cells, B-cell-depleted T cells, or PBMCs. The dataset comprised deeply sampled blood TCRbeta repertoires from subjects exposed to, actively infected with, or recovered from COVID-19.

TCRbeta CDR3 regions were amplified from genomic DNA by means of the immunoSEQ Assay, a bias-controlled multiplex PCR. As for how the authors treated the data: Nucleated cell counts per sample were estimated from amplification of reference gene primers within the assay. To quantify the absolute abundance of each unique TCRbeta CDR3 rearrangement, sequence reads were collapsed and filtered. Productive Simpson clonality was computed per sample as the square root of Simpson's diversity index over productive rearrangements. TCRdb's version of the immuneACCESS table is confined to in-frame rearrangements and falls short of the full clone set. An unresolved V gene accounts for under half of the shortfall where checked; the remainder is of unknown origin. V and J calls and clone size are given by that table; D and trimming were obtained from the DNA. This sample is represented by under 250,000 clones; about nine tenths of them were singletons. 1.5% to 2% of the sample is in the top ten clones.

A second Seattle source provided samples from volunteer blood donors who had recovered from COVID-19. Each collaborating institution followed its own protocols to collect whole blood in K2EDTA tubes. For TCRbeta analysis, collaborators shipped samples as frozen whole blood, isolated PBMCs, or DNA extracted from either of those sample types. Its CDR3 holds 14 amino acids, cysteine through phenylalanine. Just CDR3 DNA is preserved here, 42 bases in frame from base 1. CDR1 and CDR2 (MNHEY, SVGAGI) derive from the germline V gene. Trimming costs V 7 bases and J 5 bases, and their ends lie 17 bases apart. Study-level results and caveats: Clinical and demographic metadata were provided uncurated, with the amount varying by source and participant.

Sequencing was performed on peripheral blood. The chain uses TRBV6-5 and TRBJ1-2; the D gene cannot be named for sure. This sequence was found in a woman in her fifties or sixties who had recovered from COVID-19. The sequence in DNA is TGTGCCAGCACAGAATCCCTAGTTGGTTATGGCTACACCTTC. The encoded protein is CASTESLVGYGYTF.